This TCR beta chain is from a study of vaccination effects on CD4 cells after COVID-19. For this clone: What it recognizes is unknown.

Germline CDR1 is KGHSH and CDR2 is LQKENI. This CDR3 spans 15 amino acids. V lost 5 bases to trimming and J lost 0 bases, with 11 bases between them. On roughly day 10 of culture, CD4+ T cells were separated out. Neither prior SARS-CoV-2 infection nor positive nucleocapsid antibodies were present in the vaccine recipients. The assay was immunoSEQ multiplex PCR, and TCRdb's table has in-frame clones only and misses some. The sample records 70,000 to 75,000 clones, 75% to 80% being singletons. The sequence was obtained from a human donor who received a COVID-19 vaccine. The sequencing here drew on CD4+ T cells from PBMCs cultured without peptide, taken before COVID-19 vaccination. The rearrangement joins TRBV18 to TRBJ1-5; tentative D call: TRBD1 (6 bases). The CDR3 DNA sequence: TGTGCCAGCTCATCAGGACAGACTAGCAATCAGCCCCAGCATTTT. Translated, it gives CASSSGQTSNQPQHF.